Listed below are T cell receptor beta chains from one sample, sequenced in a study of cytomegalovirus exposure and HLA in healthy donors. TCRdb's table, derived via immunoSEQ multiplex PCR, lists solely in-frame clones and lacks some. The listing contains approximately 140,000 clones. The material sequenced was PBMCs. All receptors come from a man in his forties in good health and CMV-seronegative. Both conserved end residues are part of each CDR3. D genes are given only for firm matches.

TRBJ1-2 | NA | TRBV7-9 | CASSLGRAGVGNGYTF | TGTGCCAGCAGCTTAGGTCGGGCGGGGGTAGGGAACGGCTACACCTTC
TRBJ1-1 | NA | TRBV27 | CASSPGNMNTEAFF | TGTGCCAGCAGCCCCGGGAACATGAACACTGAAGCTTTCTTT
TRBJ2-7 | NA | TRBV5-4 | CASSPSSYEQYF | TGTGCCAGCAGCCCGTCCTCCTACGAGCAGTACTTC
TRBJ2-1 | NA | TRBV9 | CASSPMAGSYNEQFF | TGTGCCAGCAGTCCGATGGCGGGGTCCTACAATGAGCAGTTCTTC
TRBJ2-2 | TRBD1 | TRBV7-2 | CASSGQGFGGELFF | TGTGCCAGCAGCGGACAGGGGTTTGGCGGGGAGCTGTTTTTT
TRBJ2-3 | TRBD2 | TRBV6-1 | CASSEEWGTSGGRTDTQYF | TGTGCCAGCAGTGAAGAGTGGGGGACTAGCGGGGGGCGCACAGATACGCAGTATTTT
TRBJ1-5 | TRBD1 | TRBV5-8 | CASSAYRTGVLPQPQHF | TGTGCCAGCTCTGCGTATAGGACAGGAGTACTCCCACAGCCCCAGCATTTT
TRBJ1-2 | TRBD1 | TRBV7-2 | CASSSPYLGTGSGYTF | TGTGCCAGCAGCTCACCTTACCTTGGGACAGGGTCTGGCTACACCTTC
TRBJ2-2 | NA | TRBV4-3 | CASSQDLEKPNTGELFF | TGCGCCAGCAGCCAAGATTTGGAGAAACCGAACACCGGGGAGCTGTTTTTT
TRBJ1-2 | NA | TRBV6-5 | CASSYKRSGYGYTF | TGTGCCAGCAGTTACAAGAGATCAGGGTATGGCTACACCTTC
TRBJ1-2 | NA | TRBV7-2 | CASSLDPGSNYGYTF | TGTGCCAGCAGCTTAGATCCAGGTTCTAACTATGGCTACACCTTC
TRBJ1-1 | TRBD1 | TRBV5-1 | CASSDTNRGRAEAFF | TGCGCCAGCAGCGATACGAACAGGGGAAGAGCTGAAGCTTTCTTT
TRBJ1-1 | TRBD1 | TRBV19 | CASSIEGANTEAFF | TGTGCCAGTAGTATTGAGGGGGCGAACACTGAAGCTTTCTTT
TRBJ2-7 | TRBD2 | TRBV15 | CATSPGGPSYEQYF | TGTGCCACCAGCCCGGGGGGACCCTCCTACGAGCAGTACTTC
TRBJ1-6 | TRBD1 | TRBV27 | CASNRQGSPLHF | TGTGCCAGCAACAGACAGGGCTCACCCCTCCACTTT
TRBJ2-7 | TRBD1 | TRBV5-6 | CASGRDRVYEQYF | TGTGCCAGCGGTAGGGACAGGGTCTACGAGCAGTACTTC
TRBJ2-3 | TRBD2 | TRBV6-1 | CASSEFSAESSGGATDTQYF | TGTGCCAGCAGTGAATTTTCGGCCGAGAGTAGCGGGGGGGCAACAGATACGCAGTATTTT
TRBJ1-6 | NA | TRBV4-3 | CASSQDQRVGSPLHF | TGCGCCAGCAGCCAAGATCAGAGGGTTGGGTCACCCCTCCACTTT
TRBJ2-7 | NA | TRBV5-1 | CASSLEGVRSYEQYF | TGCGCCAGCAGCTTGGAAGGGGTACGCTCCTACGAGCAGTACTTC
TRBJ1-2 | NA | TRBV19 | CASSIDGTAYGYTF | TGTGCCAGTAGTATAGATGGAACAGCCTATGGCTACACCTTC
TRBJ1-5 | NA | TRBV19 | CASSQGNQPQHF | TGTGCCAGTAGTCAGGGGAATCAGCCCCAGCATTTT
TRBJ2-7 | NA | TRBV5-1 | CASSFGIGYEQYF | TGCGCCAGCAGCTTTGGTATCGGGTACGAGCAGTACTTC
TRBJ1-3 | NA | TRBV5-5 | CASSTISGANTIYF | TGTGCCAGCAGCACCATCTCAGGGGCAAACACCATATATTTT
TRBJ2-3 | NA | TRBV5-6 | CASSFTGSLADTQYF | TGTGCCAGCAGCTTTACAGGGAGCTTGGCAGATACGCAGTATTTT
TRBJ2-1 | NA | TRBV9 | CASSVDHSNNEQFF | TGTGCCAGCAGCGTAGATCACAGTAACAATGAGCAGTTCTTC
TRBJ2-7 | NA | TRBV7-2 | CASSLAGSSYEQYF | TGTGCCAGCAGCTTAGCGGGGAGCTCCTACGAGCAGTACTTC
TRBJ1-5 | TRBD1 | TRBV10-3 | CAISERTGEGNQPQHF | TGTGCCATCAGTGAAAGAACAGGGGAAGGCAATCAGCCCCAGCATTTT
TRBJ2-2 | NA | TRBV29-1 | CSALTANTGELFF | TGCAGCGCCTTAACAGCTAACACCGGGGAGCTGTTTTTT
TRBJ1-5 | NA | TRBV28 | CASSPGLPNQPQHF | TGTGCCAGCAGCCCAGGGCTCCCCAATCAGCCCCAGCATTTT
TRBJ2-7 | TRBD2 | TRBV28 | CASSITSGGNEQYF | TGTGCCAGCAGTATCACTAGCGGGGGCAACGAGCAGTACTTC
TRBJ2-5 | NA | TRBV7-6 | CASSSLNRDRETQYF | TGTGCCAGCAGCTCATTAAACAGGGATCGGGAGACCCAGTACTTC
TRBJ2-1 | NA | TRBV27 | CASSLIPSFEGYNEQFF | TGTGCCAGCAGTTTAATTCCCTCCTTCGAGGGTTACAATGAGCAGTTCTTC
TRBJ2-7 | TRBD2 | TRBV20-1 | CSADTGGEQYF | TGCAGTGCTGACACGGGGGGCGAGCAGTACTTC
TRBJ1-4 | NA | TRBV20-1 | CSALLNEKLFF | TGCAGTGCTCTTCTTAATGAAAAACTGTTTTTT
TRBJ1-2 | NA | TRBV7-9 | CASSPSLEQTNYGYTF | TGTGCCAGCAGCCCAAGTTTGGAACAGACTAACTATGGCTACACCTTC
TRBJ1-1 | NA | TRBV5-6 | CASSLRRNTEAFF | TGTGCCAGCAGCCTCAGAAGAAACACTGAAGCTTTCTTT
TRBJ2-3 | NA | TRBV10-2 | CASRVIGGSGTDTQYF | TGCGCCAGCAGGGTAATAGGGGGAAGCGGCACAGATACGCAGTATTTT
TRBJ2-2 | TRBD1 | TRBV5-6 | CASSLAGGGTGELFF | TGTGCCAGCAGCTTGGCAGGGGGCGGGACCGGGGAGCTGTTTTTT
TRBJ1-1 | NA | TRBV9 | CASSTRQKNTEAFF | TGTGCCAGCAGCACCCGACAGAAGAACACTGAAGCTTTCTTT
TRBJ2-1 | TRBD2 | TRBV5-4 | CASSLGRGGINEQFF | TGTGCCAGCAGCTTGGGGCGGGGGGGCATCAATGAGCAGTTCTTC
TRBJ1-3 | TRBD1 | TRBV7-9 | CASSLDAGQGANTIYF | TGTGCCAGCAGCTTAGATGCGGGACAGGGGGCGAACACCATATATTTT
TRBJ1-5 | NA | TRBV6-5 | CASSPGGYQPQHF | TGTGCCAGCAGCCCCGGAGGGTACCAGCCCCAGCATTTT
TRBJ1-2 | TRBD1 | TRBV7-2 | CASSPRYRGQKGYTF | TGTGCCAGCAGCCCCCGATACAGGGGGCAGAAAGGCTACACCTTC
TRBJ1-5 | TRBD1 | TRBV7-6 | CASSPDRGRNQPQHF | TGTGCCAGCAGTCCCGACAGGGGGAGGAATCAGCCCCAGCATTTT
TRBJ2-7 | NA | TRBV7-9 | CASSEVGASYEQYF | TGTGCCAGCAGCGAGGTAGGGGCCTCCTACGAGCAGTACTTC
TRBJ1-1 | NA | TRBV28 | CASSPGSPGNTEAFF | TGTGCCAGCAGTCCCGGGAGTCCGGGGAACACTGAAGCTTTCTTT
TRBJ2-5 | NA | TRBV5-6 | CASSLIDRQQETQYF | TGTGCCAGCAGCTTAATAGACAGGCAACAAGAGACCCAGTACTTC
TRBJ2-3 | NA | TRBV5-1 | CASRVRISDTQYF | TGCGCCAGCCGCGTCAGGATCTCAGATACGCAGTATTTT
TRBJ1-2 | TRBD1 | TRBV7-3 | CASSLAGDRGRRDYGYTF | TGTGCCAGCAGCTTAGCAGGGGACAGGGGCCGGAGGGACTATGGCTACACCTTC
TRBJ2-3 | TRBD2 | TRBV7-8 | CASSPSLAGSTDTQYF | TGTGCCAGCAGCCCATCACTAGCGGGGAGCACAGATACGCAGTATTTT
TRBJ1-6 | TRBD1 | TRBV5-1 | CASSTGTGNNSPLHF | TGCGCCAGCAGCACCGGGACAGGGAATAATTCACCCCTCCACTTT
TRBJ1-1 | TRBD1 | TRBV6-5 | CASSYRTGGHTEAFF | TGTGCCAGCAGTTACCGGACAGGGGGCCACACTGAAGCTTTCTTT